Below are 3 T cell receptor beta chains sequenced from a single sample in a study of blood T cell repertoires in COVID-19. Repertoires were generated with immunoSEQ multiplex PCR, while TCRdb's copy carries only in-frame clones and drops some. The sample carries around 260,000 clones, about 87% recorded once. Sequenced sample: peripheral blood. These receptors were collected from a woman aged 55 to 70 with COVID-19, enrolled during active disease.

V is TRBV5-1 and J is TRBJ1-5; TRBD1 matches 9 bases. Germline V gene data show CDR1 as SGHRS and CDR2 as YFSETQ. The CDR3 sequence is 15 residues long. With 4 bases clipped from V and 7 bases from J, the junction kept 9 bases outside the gene matches. The CDR3 here is CASSLGDRALQPQHF. The CDR3 nucleotides read TGCGCCAGCAGCCTGGGGGACAGGGCTTTGCAGCCCCAGCATTTT.

The V call is TRBV11-3, the J call TRBJ2-5; D might be TRBD1 (6 bases). Germline CDR1 is SGHNT and CDR2 is YENEEA. The CDR3 loop spans 14 amino acids. Trimming removed 5 bases at V and 4 bases at J, with 14 bases between. CDR3 in DNA: TGTGCCAGCAGCCCTCCGGGACACAGAGAGACCCAGTACTTC. This encodes CASSPPGHRETQYF.

This clone was observed a handful of times. A junction end diverges from the germline sequence, so it may reflect a read error. This chain uses TRBV7-3 with TRBJ2-7; TRBD2 matches at 7 bases. Germline CDR1 SGHTA, CDR2 FQGTGA. The CDR3 totals 14 residues. CDR3 amino acids: CASNLAGPSPEQYF. In DNA, the CDR3 is TGTGCCAGCAACTTAGCGGGTCCCTCCCCTGAGCAGTACTTC.